These 12 T cell receptor beta chains share one sample of origin, sequenced in a study of T cells after yellow fever vaccination (dated by TCRdb to between 2018 and 2020). The intended sense of this specimen's treatment or condition label: live attenuated yellow fever vaccine strain. The library came from 5' RACE. Sequencer: Illumina NovaSeq 6000. Using fastp trimming at Q25 and MiXCR clonotype assembly, TCRdb reanalyzed the public sequencing data and kept in-frame beta chains. Here each entry gathers all rows of one CDR3 protein and keeps the most common genes and DNA. Counted in this sample were just over 300,000 distinct CDR3 sequences; approximately 3.8% of them appeared once. 20% to 25% of the sample is held by the ten biggest clonotypes. The source was PBMCs, collected on the day of the yellow fever booster vaccination. The receptors were gathered from a man younger than 35 who received the YFV17D yellow fever vaccine.

This clonotype was seen more than once but under ten times. The chain links TRBV5-1 to TRBJ1-1; maybe TRBD1 (6 bases). The CDR3 contains 12 residues. Trimming stripped 2 bases from V and 5 bases from J, with 7 bases between. Germline values: CDR1 SGHRS, CDR2 YFSETQ. CDR3: CASSFGQTEAFF. DNA of the CDR3: TGCGCCAGCAGCTTCGGACAGACTGAAGCTTTCTTT.

This clonotype was recorded many times. This chain connects TRBV2 to TRBJ1-2; D is uncertain. Germline CDR1 and CDR2: SNHLY and FYNNEI. This CDR3 region has 13 residues. V was clipped by 2 bases and J by 8 bases, with 12 bases between them. In nucleotides, the CDR3 is TGTGCCAGCAGTGAAACGAAGTGGTACGGCTACACCTTC. Translated, it gives CASSETKWYGYTF.

This clonotype came up a few times. The J gene is TRBJ2-3, the V gene TRBV24-1, with 7 bases aligning to TRBD2. The CDR3 extends over 13 amino acids. With V trimmed by 12 bases and J by 1 base, 6 bases remained unmatched. Germline V gives CDR1 KGHDR, CDR2 SFDVKD. CDR3 sequence reads: CASRGDGTDTQYF. The CDR3 DNA follows: TGTGCCTCTCGGGGGGATGGCACAGATACGCAGTATTTT.

The chain employs TRBV20-1 and TRBJ2-5; perhaps TRBD2 as D (5 bases). Per the germline V gene, CDR1 is DFQATT and CDR2 is SNEGSKA (reference sequence). Trimming removed 6 bases from V and 0 bases from J, with 8 bases in between. This CDR3 has 12 residues. CDR3 residues: CSAPEDQETQYF. The CDR3 DNA reads TGCAGTGCCCCGGAGGACCAAGAGACCCAGTACTTC.

This clonotype was seen repeatedly, ten times or more. This chain joins TRBV29-1 and TRBJ2-2, with 10 bases identical to TRBD2. CDR1 and CDR2 (germline): SQVTM, ANQGSEA. CDR3 length: 15 residues. J was trimmed by 8 bases and V by 7 bases; bases with no gene match: 13. The CDR3 sequence: CSAQKAGLAFGELFF. CDR3 DNA: TGCAGCGCCCAGAAAGCGGGACTAGCGTTTGGGGAGCTGTTTTTT.

This clonotype was counted ten times or more. This rearrangement joins TRBV5-1 to TRBJ2-7; possible D gene TRBD1, 6 bases. This CDR3 has 13 residues. V dropped 3 bases and J dropped 3 bases, with 10 bases sitting between them. Germline loops: CDR1 SGHRS, CDR2 YFSETQ. In nucleotides, the CDR3 is TGCGCCAGCAGCTCAACAGGGATCTACGAGCAGTACTTC. Protein sequence: CASSSTGIYEQYF.

This clonotype was detected a few times. The chain has TRBV5-1 and TRBJ2-5, with 9 bases matching TRBD1. Unmatched junction bases numbered 11, after V lost 6 bases and J lost 5 bases. The V gene's germline CDR1 is SGHRS and CDR2 YFSETQ. The CDR3 consists of 15 residues. The CDR3 protein is CASTTTGGTGETQYF. For the CDR3, the DNA is TGCGCCAGCACCACAACAGGGGGCACTGGGGAGACCCAGTACTTC. Together with reference TRBV5-1 and TRBJ2-5, the CDR3 gives the full variable domain: KAGVTQTPRYLIKTRGQQVTLSCSPISGHRSVSWYQQTPGQGLQFLFEYFSETQRNKGNFPGRFSGRQFSNSRSEMNVSTLELGDSALYLCASTTTGGTGETQYFGPGTRLLVL.

The table lists this clonotype with many counts. The chain employs TRBV4-2 and TRBJ1-2, with no clear D. CDR1 is LGHNA, CDR2 YNFKEQ, per germline. The CDR3 sequence is 14 residues long. The V end was cut by 2 bases, the J end by 8 bases, with 15 bases between. The CDR3 sequence is CASSQRVLGTGYTF. CDR3 nucleotides: TGTGCCAGCAGCCAAAGGGTTCTGGGAACCGGCTACACCTTC.

This clonotype was counted at least ten times. The chain joins TRBV9 to TRBJ2-1; D might be TRBD2 (5 bases). From germline, CDR1 is SGDLS and CDR2 YYNGEE. CDR3 length equals 16 residues. Trimming shortened V by 0 bases and J by 0 bases, and 10 bases separated the two germline ends. CDR3 residues: CASSVASLSSYNEQFF. CDR3 bases: TGTGCCAGCAGCGTAGCTAGCCTGAGCTCCTACAATGAGCAGTTCTTC.

The CDR3, as DNA: TGCAGTGCTAGTCGCGGGGGTAACACAGATACGCAGTATTTT. Its protein is CSASRGGNTDTQYF. V usage is TRBV20-1 and J usage is TRBJ2-3; TRBD2 matches 7 bases. V trimming: 3 bases; J trimming: 2 bases; junction bases outside the gene matches: 5. The CDR3 sequence is 14 residues long. Germline CDR1 DFQATT, CDR2 SNEGSKA (reference sequence).

The chain links TRBV5-8 to TRBJ1-1; D not resolved. The CDR3 spans 16 residues. The germline V and J ends were trimmed by 4 bases and 1 base, with 17 bases remaining between them. CDR1 is SGHTS, CDR2 YDEGEE, per germline. The chain's CDR3 is CASSPLSWGRNTEAFF. The CDR3 DNA sequence: TGTGCCAGCAGCCCTTTGTCATGGGGAAGGAACACTGAAGCTTTCTTT.

In its sample, this clonotype was seen many times. The V call is TRBV15, the J call TRBJ1-6, with no clear D. Looked up from germline, CDR1 is LNHNV and CDR2 is YYDKDF (reference sequence). V gave up 1 base and J gave up 10 bases, with 8 bases separating them. This CDR3 comprises 13 residues. The CDR3 spells CATSRVDESPLHF. In DNA form, the CDR3 reads TGTGCCACCAGCAGAGTGGACGAATCACCCCTCCACTTT.